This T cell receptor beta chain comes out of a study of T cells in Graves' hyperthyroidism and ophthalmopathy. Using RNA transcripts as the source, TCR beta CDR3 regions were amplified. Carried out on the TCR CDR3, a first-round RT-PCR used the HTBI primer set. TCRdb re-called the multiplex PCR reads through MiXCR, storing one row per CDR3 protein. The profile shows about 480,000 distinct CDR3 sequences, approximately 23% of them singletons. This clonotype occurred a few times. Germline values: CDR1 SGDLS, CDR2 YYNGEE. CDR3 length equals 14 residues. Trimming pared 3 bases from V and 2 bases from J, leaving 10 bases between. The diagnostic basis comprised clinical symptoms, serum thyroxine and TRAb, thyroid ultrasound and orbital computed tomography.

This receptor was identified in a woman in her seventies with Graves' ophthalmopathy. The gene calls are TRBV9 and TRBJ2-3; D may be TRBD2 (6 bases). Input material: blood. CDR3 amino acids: CASSGGTSTDTQYF. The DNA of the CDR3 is TGTGCCAGCAGCGGGGGGACTTCCACAGATACGCAGTATTTT.